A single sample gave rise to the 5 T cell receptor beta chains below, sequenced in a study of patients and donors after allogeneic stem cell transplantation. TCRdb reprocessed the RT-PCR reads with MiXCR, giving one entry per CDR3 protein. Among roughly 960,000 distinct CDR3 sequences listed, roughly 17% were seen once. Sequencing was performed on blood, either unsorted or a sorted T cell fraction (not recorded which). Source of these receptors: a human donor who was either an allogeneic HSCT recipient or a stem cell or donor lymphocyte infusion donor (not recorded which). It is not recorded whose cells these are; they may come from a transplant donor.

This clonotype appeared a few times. In DNA form, the CDR3 reads TGTGCCACCAGTGAGCCTGCCGGGGAGCTGTTTTTT. Translation gives CATSEPAGELFF. The chain recombines TRBV24-1 with TRBJ2-2; the D is unclear. Germline lookup yields CDR1 KGHDR and CDR2 SFDVKD. Trimming removed 4 bases from V and 6 bases from J, with 5 bases in between. The CDR3 extends over 12 amino acids.

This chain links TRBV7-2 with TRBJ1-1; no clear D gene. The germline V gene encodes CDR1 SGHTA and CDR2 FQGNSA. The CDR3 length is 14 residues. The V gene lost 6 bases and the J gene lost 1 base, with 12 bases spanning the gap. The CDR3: CASSYRAGNTEAFF. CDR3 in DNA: TGTGCCAGCAGTTATCGGGCGGGGAACACTGAAGCTTTCTTT.

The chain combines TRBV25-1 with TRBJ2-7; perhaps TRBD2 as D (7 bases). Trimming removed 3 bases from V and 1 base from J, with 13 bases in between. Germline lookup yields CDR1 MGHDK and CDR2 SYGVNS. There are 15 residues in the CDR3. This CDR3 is CASSDRGGRSYEQYF. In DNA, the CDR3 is TGTGCCAGCAGTGATAGGGGGGGCCGGTCCTACGAGCAGTACTTC.

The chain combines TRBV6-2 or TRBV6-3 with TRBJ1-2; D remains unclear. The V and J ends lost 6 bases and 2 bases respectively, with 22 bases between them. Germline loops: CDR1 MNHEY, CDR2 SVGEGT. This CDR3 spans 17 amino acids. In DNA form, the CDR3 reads TGTGCCAGCAGCGACCCGAGGCGAGGCAAAACGAACTATGGCTACACCTTC. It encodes CASSDPRRGKTNYGYTF.

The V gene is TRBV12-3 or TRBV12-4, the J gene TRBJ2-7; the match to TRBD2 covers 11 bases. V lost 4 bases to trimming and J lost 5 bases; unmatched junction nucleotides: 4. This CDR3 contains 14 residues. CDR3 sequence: CASSWLAGGHEQYF. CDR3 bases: TGTGCCAGCAGTTGGCTAGCGGGAGGCCACGAGCAGTACTTC.